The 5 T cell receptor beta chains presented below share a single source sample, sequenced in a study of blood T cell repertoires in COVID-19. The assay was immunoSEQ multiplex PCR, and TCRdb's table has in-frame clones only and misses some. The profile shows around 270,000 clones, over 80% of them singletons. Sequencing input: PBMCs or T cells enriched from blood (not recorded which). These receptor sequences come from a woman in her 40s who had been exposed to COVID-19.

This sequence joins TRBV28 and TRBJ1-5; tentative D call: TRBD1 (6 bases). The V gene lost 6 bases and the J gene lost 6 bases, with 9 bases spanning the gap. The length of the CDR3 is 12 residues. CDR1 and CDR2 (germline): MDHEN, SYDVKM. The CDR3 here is CASRQGVQPQHF. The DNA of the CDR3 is TGTGCCAGCAGACAGGGTGTTCAGCCCCAGCATTTT. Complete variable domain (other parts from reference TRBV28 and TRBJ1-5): DVKVTQSSRYLVKRTGEKVFLECVQDMDHENMFWYRQDPGLGLRLIYFSYDVKMKEKGDIPEGYSVSREKKERFSLILESASTNQTSMYLCASRQGVQPQHFGDGTRLSIL.

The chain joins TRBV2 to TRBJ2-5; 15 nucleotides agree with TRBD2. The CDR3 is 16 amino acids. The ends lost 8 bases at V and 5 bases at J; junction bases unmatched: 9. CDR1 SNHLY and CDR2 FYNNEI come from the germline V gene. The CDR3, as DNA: TGTGCCAGCCACCTTGGACTAGCGGGAGGGGGGGAGACCCAGTACTTC. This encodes CASHLGLAGGGETQYF. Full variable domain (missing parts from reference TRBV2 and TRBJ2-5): EPEVTQTPSHQVTQMGQEVILRCVPISNHLYFYWYRQILGQKVEFLVSFYNNEISEKSEIFDDQFSVERPDGSNFTLKIRSTKLEDSAMYFCASHLGLAGGGETQYFGPGTRLLVL.

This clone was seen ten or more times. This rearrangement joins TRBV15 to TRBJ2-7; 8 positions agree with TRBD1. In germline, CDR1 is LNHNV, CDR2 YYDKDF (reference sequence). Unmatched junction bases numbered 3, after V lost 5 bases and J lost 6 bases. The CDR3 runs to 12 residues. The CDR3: CATSGTGTEQYF. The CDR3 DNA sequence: TGTGCCACCAGCGGGACAGGAACCGAGCAGTACTTC.

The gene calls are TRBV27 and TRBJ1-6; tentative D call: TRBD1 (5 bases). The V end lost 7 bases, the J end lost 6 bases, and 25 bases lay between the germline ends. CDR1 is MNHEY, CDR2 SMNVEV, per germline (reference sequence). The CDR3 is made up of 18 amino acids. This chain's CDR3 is CASKALDSRLFFNSPLHF. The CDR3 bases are TGTGCCAGCAAGGCCCTCGACAGCCGCCTATTTTTTAATTCACCCCTCCACTTT.

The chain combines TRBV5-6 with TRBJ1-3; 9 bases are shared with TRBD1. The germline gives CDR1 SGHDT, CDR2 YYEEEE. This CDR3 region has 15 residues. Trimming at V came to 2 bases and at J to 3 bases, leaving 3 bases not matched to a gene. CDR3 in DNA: TGTGCCAGCAGCTTATGGGACAGGGATGGAAACACCATATATTTT. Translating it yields CASSLWDRDGNTIYF.